The T cell receptor (beta chain) described here comes from a study of blood T cell repertoires in COVID-19. This clone was detected only a few times. Per the original data handling: By means of reference gene primer amplification, nucleated cell counts were estimated. Clones were read by immunoSEQ multiplex PCR, and TCRdb kept only the in-frame ones, dropping some. V and J calls and clone size are given by that table; D and trimming were obtained from the DNA. The sample contains 300,000 to 450,000 clones, 80% to 90% of which appear only once. The CDR3 is 20 residues long. Trimming took off 4 bases at V and 5 bases at J, with 30 bases between the two ends. The germline V gene has CDR1 LGHDT and CDR2 YNNKEL (reference sequence).

This clonotype originated in an older woman with COVID-19, enrolled during active disease. Specimen: peripheral blood. The gene calls are TRBV3-1 (or the pseudogene TRBV3-2) and TRBJ1-3, with D perhaps TRBD1 (6 bases). This chain's CDR3 is CASSPKWGGMDSRKRNTIYF. CDR3 in DNA: TGTGCCAGCAGCCCCAAGTGGGGGGGTATGGACAGCCGGAAAAGAAACACCATATATTTT.